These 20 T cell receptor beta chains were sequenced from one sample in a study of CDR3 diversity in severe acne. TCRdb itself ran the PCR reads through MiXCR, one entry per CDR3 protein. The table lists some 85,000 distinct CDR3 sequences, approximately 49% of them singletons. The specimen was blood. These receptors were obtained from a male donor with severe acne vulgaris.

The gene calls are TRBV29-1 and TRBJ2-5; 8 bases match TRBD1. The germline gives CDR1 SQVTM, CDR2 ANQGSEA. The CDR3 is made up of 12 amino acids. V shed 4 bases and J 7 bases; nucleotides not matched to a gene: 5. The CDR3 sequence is CSVGTGWGTQYF. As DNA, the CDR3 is TGCAGCGTTGGGACAGGGTGGGGGACCCAGTACTTC.

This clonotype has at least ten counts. In nucleotides, the CDR3 is TGCGCCAGCAGGCCTCGGGGCAGCGGGAGTTTCGGGGAGCTGTTTTTT. Translation gives CASRPRGSGSFGELFF. V usage is TRBV4-1 and J usage is TRBJ2-2, with TRBD2 matching over 8 bases. The CDR3 contains 16 residues. The ends lost 6 bases at V and 7 bases at J; junction bases unmatched: 13. The germline V gene has CDR1 MGHRA and CDR2 YSYEKL.

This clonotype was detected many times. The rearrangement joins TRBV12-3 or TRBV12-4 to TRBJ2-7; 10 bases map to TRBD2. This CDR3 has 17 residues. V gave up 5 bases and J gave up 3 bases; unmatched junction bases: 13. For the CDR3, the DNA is TGTGCCAGCAGTATAAGAGCTAGCGGGAGCTCGGACTACGAGCAGTACTTC. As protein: CASSIRASGSSDYEQYF.

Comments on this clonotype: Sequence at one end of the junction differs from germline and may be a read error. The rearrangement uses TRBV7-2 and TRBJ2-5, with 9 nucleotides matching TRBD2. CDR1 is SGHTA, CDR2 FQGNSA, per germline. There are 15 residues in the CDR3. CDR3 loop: CASSTRAGGMETQHF. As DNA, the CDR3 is TGTGCCAGCAGCACGAGGGCGGGAGGGATGGAGACCCAGCACTTC. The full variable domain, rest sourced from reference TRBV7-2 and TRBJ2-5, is GAGVSQSPSNKVTEKGKDVELRCDPISGHTALYWYRQSLGQGLEFLIYFQGNSAPDKSGLPSDRFSAERTGGSVSTLTIQRTQQEDSAVYLCASSTRAGGMETQHFGPGTRLLVL.

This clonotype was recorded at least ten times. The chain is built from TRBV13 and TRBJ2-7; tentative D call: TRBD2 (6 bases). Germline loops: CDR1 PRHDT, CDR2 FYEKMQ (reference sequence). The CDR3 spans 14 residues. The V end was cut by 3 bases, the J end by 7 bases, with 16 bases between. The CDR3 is CASSFGGLRGEQYF. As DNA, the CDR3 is TGTGCCAGCAGCTTCGGGGGATTACGGGGGGAGCAGTACTTC.

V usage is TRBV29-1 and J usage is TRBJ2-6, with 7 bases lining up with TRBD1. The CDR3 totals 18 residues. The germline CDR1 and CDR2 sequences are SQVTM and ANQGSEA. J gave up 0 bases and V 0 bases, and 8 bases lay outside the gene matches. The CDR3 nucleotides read TGCAGCGTTGAAGAAAAAGGACAGGTGAACTCTGGGGCCAACGTCCTGACTTTC. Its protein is CSVEEKGQVNSGANVLTF.

The CDR3 loop reads CAWSGTGSGDTQYF. The CDR3 nucleotides read TGTGCCTGGAGTGGGACAGGGTCCGGAGATACGCAGTATTTT. The J gene is TRBJ2-3, the V gene TRBV30, with 8 bases lining up with TRBD1. The germline V gene encodes CDR1 GTSNPN and CDR2 SVGIG (reference sequence). Trimming at V came to 1 base and at J to 5 bases, leaving 5 bases not matched to a gene. CDR3 length: 14 amino acids.

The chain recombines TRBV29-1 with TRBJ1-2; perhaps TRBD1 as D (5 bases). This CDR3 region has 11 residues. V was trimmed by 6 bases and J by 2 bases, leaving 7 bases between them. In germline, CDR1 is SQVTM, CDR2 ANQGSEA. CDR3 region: CSVGDNYGYTF. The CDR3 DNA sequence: TGCAGCGTCGGGGACAACTATGGCTACACCTTC.

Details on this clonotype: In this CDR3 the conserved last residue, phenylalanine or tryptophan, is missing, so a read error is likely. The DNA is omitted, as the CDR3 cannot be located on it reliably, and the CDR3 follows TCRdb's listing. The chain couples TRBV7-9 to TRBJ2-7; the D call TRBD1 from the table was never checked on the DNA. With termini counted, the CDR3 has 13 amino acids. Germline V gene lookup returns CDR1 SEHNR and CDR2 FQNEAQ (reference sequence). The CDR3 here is CASRDGGDGEKYC.

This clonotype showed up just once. CDR3 nucleotide sequence: TGTGCCACCAGCCCGGGACAGGGGTCCGATACGCAGTATTTT. It encodes CATSPGQGSDTQYF. J is TRBJ2-3 and V is TRBV24-1, with TRBD1 matching over 10 bases. This CDR3 is 14 amino acids long. Per the germline V gene, CDR1 is KGHDR and CDR2 is SFDVKD. V dropped 7 bases and J dropped 6; count of bases not matched to a gene: 6.

The CDR3 DNA reads TGCAGCGTTGAAGGGGGTGGAGGTGGAAACACCATATATTTT. Translating it yields CSVEGGGGGNTIYF. The chain combines TRBV29-1 with TRBJ1-3; unclear D gene. Per germline, CDR1 SQVTM and CDR2 ANQGSEA. The CDR3 is 14 amino acids. Trimming removed 1 base from V and 3 bases from J, with 10 bases in between.

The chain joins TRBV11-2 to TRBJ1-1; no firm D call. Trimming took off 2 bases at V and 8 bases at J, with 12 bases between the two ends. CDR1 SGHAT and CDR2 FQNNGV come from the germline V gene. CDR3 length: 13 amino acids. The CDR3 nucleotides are TGTGCCAGCAGCTTATCAGGAAGTCTGGAAGCTTTCTTT. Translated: CASSLSGSLEAFF.

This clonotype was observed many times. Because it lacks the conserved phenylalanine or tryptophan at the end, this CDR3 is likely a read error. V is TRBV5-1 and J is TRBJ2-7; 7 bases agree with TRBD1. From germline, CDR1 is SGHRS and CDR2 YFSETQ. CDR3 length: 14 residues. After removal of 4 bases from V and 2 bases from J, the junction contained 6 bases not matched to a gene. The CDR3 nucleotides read TGCGCCAGCAGCACGGGACAGAGAACCTACGAGCAGTACCTC. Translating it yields CASSTGQRTYEQYL.

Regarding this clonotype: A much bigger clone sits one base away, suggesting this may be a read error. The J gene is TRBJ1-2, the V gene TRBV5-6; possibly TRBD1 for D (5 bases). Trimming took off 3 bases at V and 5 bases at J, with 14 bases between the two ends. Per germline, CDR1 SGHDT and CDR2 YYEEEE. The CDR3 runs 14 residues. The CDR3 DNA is TGTGCCAGCAGCTCTTACGACAGCTGGTATGGCTACACCTTC. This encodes CASSSYDSWYGYTF.

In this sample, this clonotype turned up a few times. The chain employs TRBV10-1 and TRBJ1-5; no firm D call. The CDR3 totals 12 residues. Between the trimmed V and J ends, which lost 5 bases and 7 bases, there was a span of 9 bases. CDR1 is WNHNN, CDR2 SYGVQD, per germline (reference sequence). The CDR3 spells CASSNPGQPQHF. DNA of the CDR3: TGCGCCAGCAGTAACCCCGGACAGCCCCAGCATTTT.

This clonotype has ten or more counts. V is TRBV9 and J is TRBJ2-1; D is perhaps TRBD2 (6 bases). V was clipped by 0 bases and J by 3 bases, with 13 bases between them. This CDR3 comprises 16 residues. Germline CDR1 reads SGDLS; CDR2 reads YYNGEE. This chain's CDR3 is CASSVESGTLYNEQFF. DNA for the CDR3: TGTGCCAGCAGCGTAGAATCGGGGACTCTCTACAATGAGCAGTTCTTC.

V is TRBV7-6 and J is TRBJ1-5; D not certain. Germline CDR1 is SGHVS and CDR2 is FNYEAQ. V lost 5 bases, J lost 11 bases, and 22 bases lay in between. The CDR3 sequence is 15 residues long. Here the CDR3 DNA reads TGTGCCAGCAGCCCTTACGCCTCTAGGAGGGAGACCCAGCATTTT. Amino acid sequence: CASSPYASRRETQHF.

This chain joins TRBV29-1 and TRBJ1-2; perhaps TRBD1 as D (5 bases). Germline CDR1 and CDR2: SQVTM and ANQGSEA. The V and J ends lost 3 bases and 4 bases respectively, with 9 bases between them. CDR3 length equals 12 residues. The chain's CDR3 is CSVDGGFYGYTF. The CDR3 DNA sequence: TGCAGCGTTGATGGGGGGTTCTATGGCTACACCTTC.

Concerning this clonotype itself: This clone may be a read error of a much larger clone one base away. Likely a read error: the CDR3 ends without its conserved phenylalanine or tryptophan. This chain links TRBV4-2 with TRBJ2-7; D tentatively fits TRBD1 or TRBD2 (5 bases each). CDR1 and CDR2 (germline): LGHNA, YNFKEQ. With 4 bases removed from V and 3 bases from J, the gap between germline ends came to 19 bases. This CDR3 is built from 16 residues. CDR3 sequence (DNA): TGTGCCAGCAGCCTGGGGCAGCCAGCGGCGCGCTACGAGCAGTACTTA. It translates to CASSLGQPAARYEQYL.

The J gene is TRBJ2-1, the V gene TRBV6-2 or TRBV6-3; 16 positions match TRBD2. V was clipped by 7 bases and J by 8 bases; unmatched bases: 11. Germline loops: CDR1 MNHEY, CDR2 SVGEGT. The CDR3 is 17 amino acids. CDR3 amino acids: CASNPGTSGREVDEQFF. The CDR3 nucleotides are TGTGCCAGCAACCCCGGGACTAGCGGGAGGGAGGTAGATGAGCAGTTCTTC.